These T cell receptor beta chains were read from a single sample in a study of T-cell memory formation after mild COVID-19. TCRdb reanalysed the 5' RACE reads using MiXCR and keeps one entry per CDR3 protein. The table lists approximately 300,000 distinct CDR3 sequences, roughly 15% of them singletons. Sequencing input: PBMCs or a T cell subset sorted from them (not recorded which). These receptors were taken from a man between 18 and 29 years old who had mild COVID-19 (a few samples of this study predate the infection). Cell type and time point are not known. Each CDR3 is given with its conserved first and last residue. Fields, in order: V gene, D gene, clone size, J gene, CDR3 protein, CDR3 DNA. The D gene is left open where the match is weak. Part of the rows lack a size; the others show once, few, many or a class for expanded clones.

v_call: TRBV12-5
d_call: -
clone_size: few
j_call: TRBJ1-5
cdr3_aa: CASGPAGQPQHF
cdr3_nt: TGTGCTAGTGGTCCCGCCGGTCAGCCCCAGCATTTT

v_call: TRBV5-1
d_call: TRBD1
clone_size: many
j_call: TRBJ1-1
cdr3_aa: CASSPGTGGTEAFF
cdr3_nt: TGCGCCAGCAGCCCTGGGACAGGGGGAACTGAAGCTTTCTTT

v_call: TRBV4-2
d_call: -
clone_size: -
j_call: TRBJ2-3
cdr3_aa: CASSQVSGDTQYF
cdr3_nt: TGTGCCAGCAGCCAAGTGTCAGGAGATACGCAGTATTTT

v_call: TRBV12-3/TRBV12-4
d_call: -
clone_size: few
j_call: TRBJ1-1
cdr3_aa: CASSLWGGTEAFF
cdr3_nt: TGTGCCAGCAGTTTGTGGGGTGGGACTGAAGCTTTCTTT

v_call: TRBV4-1
d_call: -
clone_size: -
j_call: TRBJ2-2
cdr3_aa: CASSQDPPAEADTGELFF
cdr3_nt: TGCGCCAGCAGCCAAGATCCTCCGGCGGAGGCGGACACCGGGGAGCTGTTTTTT

v_call: TRBV5-4
d_call: -
clone_size: -
j_call: TRBJ2-5
cdr3_aa: CASSFPADGETQYF
cdr3_nt: TGTGCCAGCAGCTTCCCAGCCGATGGAGAGACCCAGTACTTC

v_call: TRBV25-1
d_call: -
clone_size: -
j_call: TRBJ2-2
cdr3_aa: CASSESAYTGELFF
cdr3_nt: TGTGCCAGCAGTGAATCGGCGTACACCGGGGAGCTGTTTTTT

v_call: TRBV5-1
d_call: TRBD1
clone_size: -
j_call: TRBJ1-1
cdr3_aa: CASSWDRANEAFF
cdr3_nt: TGCGCCAGCAGCTGGGACAGAGCGAATGAAGCTTTCTTT

v_call: TRBV7-2
d_call: -
clone_size: -
j_call: TRBJ1-3
cdr3_aa: CASSLSWGSGNTIYF
cdr3_nt: TGTGCCAGCAGCTTGAGTTGGGGCTCTGGAAACACCATATATTTT

v_call: TRBV4-3
d_call: -
clone_size: -
j_call: TRBJ1-1
cdr3_aa: CASSLQGTGYTEAFF
cdr3_nt: TGCGCCAGCAGCCTCCAGGGAACAGGATACACTGAAGCTTTCTTT

v_call: TRBV3-1
d_call: -
clone_size: -
j_call: TRBJ2-7
cdr3_aa: CASSLGRRYEQYF
cdr3_nt: TGTGCCAGCAGCCTCGGCAGGCGCTACGAGCAGTACTTC

v_call: TRBV3-1
d_call: -
clone_size: few
j_call: TRBJ2-5
cdr3_aa: CASSSLWTGPSQYF
cdr3_nt: TGTGCCAGCAGCTCACTTTGGACCGGACCCTCCCAGTACTTC

v_call: TRBV7-9
d_call: -
clone_size: many
j_call: TRBJ2-1
cdr3_aa: CASSIFDNNEQFF
cdr3_nt: TGTGCCAGCAGCATATTCGACAACAATGAGCAGTTCTTC

v_call: TRBV24-1
d_call: -
clone_size: -
j_call: TRBJ2-3
cdr3_aa: CATSDLGRGGDTQYF
cdr3_nt: TGTGCCACCAGTGATTTGGGCAGGGGAGGAGATACGCAGTATTTT

v_call: TRBV7-9
d_call: TRBD1
clone_size: -
j_call: TRBJ1-1
cdr3_aa: CASSSFWTGMIPEAFF
cdr3_nt: TGTGCCAGCAGCTCATTTTGGACAGGAATGATCCCTGAAGCTTTCTTT

v_call: TRBV5-4
d_call: -
clone_size: -
j_call: TRBJ2-2
cdr3_aa: CASSPDFFAWELFF
cdr3_nt: TGTGCCAGCAGCCCCGACTTCTTCGCCTGGGAGCTGTTTTTT

v_call: TRBV12-3/TRBV12-4
d_call: -
clone_size: few
j_call: TRBJ2-2
cdr3_aa: CASSSDTTNTGELFF
cdr3_nt: TGTGCCAGCAGCTCGGACACTACGAACACCGGGGAGCTGTTTTTT

v_call: TRBV27
d_call: TRBD2
clone_size: -
j_call: TRBJ2-3
cdr3_aa: CASSLSSGGPTDTQYF
cdr3_nt: TGTGCCAGCAGTTTATCGAGCGGGGGGCCCACAGATACGCAGTATTTT

v_call: TRBV23-1
d_call: TRBD1
clone_size: many
j_call: TRBJ2-3
cdr3_aa: CASSQEPGQGRGDTQYF
cdr3_nt: TGCGCCAGCAGTCAAGAACCGGGACAGGGGAGAGGGGATACGCAGTATTTT

v_call: TRBV10-3
d_call: -
clone_size: -
j_call: TRBJ2-3
cdr3_aa: CAISDNTDTQYF
cdr3_nt: TGTGCCATCAGTGACAACACAGATACGCAGTATTTT

v_call: TRBV18
d_call: -
clone_size: -
j_call: TRBJ2-7
cdr3_aa: CASSATGTHEQYF
cdr3_nt: TGTGCCAGCTCAGCCACAGGGACCCACGAGCAGTACTTC

v_call: TRBV20-1
d_call: TRBD1
clone_size: -
j_call: TRBJ2-5
cdr3_aa: CSAPRTGVPETQYF
cdr3_nt: TGCAGTGCCCCAAGGACAGGGGTCCCAGAGACCCAGTACTTC

v_call: TRBV2
d_call: -
clone_size: -
j_call: TRBJ1-1
cdr3_aa: CATAGGPEAFF
cdr3_nt: TGTGCCACCGCCGGGGGGCCTGAAGCTTTCTTT

v_call: TRBV29-1
d_call: -
clone_size: -
j_call: TRBJ1-2
cdr3_aa: CSVTTGYGYTF
cdr3_nt: TGCAGCGTGACTACAGGATATGGCTACACCTTC

v_call: TRBV6-5
d_call: TRBD1
clone_size: many
j_call: TRBJ1-2
cdr3_aa: CASSLRQGLGYTF
cdr3_nt: TGTGCCAGCAGTCTACGACAGGGGCTGGGCTACACCTTC

v_call: TRBV21-1
d_call: -
clone_size: -
j_call: TRBJ2-5
cdr3_aa: CASRPTETQYF
cdr3_nt: TGTGCCAGCCGGCCAACGGAGACCCAGTACTTC

v_call: TRBV5-6
d_call: -
clone_size: few
j_call: TRBJ2-3
cdr3_aa: CASSWASDTQYF
cdr3_nt: TGTGCCAGCAGTTGGGCCTCCGATACGCAGTATTTT

v_call: TRBV20-1
d_call: -
clone_size: few
j_call: TRBJ1-1
cdr3_aa: CSARDPGARTEAFF
cdr3_nt: TGCAGTGCTAGAGATCCCGGGGCTCGAACTGAAGCTTTCTTT

v_call: TRBV7-6
d_call: -
clone_size: once
j_call: TRBJ2-6
cdr3_aa: CASSSQPAGANVLTF
cdr3_nt: TGTGCCAGCAGCTCCCAGCCCGCCGGGGCCAACGTCCTGACTTTC